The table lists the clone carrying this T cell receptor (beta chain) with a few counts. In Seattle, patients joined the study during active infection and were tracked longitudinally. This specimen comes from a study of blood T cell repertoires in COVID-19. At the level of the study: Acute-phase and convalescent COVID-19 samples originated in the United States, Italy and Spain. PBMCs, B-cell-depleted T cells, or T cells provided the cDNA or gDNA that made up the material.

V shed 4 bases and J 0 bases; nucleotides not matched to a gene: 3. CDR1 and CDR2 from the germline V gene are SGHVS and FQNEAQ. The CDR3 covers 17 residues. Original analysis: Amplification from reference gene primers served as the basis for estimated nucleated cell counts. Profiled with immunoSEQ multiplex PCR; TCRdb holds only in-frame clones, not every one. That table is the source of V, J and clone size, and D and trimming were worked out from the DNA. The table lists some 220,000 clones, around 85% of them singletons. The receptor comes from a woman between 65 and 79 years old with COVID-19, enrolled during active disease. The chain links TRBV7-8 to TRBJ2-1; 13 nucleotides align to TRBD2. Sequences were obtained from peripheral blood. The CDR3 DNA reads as TGTGCCAGCAGCTCTAGACTAGCGGGGGGCTCCTACAATGAGCAGTTCTTC. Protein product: CASSSRLAGGSYNEQFF.